This T cell receptor (beta chain) originates from a study of blood T cell repertoires in COVID-19. This CDR3 is built from 13 residues. The V gene's germline CDR1 is MNHEY and CDR2 SVGAGI. The germline V and J ends were trimmed by 2 bases and 6 bases, with 8 bases remaining between them. Clones were read by immunoSEQ multiplex PCR, and TCRdb kept only the in-frame ones, dropping some. The sample lists under 300,000 clones, 88% occurring once. Sequenced sample: PBMCs or T cells enriched from blood (not recorded which). This chain uses TRBV6-5 with TRBJ1-5; D unclear. This receptor was obtained from a woman aged 55-70 years in a cohort exposed to, infected with or recovered from COVID-19 (not recorded which). The CDR3 spells CASSYIEGQPQHF. The DNA of the CDR3 is TGTGCCAGCAGTTACATTGAGGGTCAGCCCCAGCATTTT.